This entry features one T cell receptor beta chain sequence. The record originates from a study of blood T cell repertoires in COVID-19. TCRdb keeps only in-frame clones here, not all; method: immunoSEQ multiplex PCR. The data hold tens of thousands of clones, with 65% to 90% observed a single time. CDR1 SGHRS and CDR2 YFSETQ come from the germline V gene. The CDR3 contains 16 residues. With 4 bases clipped from V and 6 bases from J, the junction kept 11 bases outside the gene matches. Input material: peripheral blood. This chain uses TRBV5-1 with TRBJ2-7; TRBD1 matches 12 bases. The TCR was taken from a human donor in a cohort sampled during active COVID-19. The CDR3 sequence is CASSVPSGTGGGEQYF. DNA for the CDR3: TGCGCCAGCAGCGTCCCTTCCGGGACAGGGGGCGGCGAGCAGTACTTC. The whole variable domain, remainder taken from reference TRBV5-1 and TRBJ2-7, is KAGVTQTPRYLIKTRGQQVTLSCSPISGHRSVSWYQQTPGQGLQFLFEYFSETQRNKGNFPGRFSGRQFSNSRSEMNVSTLELGDSALYLCASSVPSGTGGGEQYFGPGTRLTVT.